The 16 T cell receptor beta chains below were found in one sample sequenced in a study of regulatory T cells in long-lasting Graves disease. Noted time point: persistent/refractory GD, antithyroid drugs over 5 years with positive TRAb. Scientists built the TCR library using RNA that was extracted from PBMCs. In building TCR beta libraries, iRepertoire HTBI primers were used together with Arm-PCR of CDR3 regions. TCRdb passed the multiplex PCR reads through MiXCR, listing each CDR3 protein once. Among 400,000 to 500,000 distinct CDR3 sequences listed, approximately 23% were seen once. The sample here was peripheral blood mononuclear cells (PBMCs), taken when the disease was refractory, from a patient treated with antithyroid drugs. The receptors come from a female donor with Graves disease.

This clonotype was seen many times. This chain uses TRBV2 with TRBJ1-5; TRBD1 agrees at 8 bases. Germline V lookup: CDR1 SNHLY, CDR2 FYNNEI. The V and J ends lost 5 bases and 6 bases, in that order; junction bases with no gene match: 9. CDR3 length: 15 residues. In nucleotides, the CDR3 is TGTGCCAGCAGTAAATCGGACAGGGTGAGTCAGCCCCAGCATTTT. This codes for CASSKSDRVSQPQHF.

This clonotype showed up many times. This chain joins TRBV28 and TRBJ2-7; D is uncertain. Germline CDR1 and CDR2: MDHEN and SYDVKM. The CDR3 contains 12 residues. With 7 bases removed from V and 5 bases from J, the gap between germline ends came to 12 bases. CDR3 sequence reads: CASNRVMNEQYF. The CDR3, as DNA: TGTGCCAGCAATCGGGTGATGAACGAGCAGTACTTC.

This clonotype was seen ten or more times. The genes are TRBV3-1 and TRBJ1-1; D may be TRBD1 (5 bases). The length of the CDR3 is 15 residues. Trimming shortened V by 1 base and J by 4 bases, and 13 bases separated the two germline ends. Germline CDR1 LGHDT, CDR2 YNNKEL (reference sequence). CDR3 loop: CASSQGDSGGTEAFF. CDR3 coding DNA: TGTGCCAGCAGCCAAGGGGATTCGGGGGGCACTGAAGCTTTCTTT.

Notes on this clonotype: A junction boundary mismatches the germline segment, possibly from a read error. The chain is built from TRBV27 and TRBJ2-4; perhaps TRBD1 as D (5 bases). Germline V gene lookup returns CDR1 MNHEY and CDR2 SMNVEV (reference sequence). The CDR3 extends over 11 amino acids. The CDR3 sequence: CARPLQVLTIF. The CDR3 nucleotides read TGTGCCAGGCCTCTACAGGTCCTTACCATCTTC.

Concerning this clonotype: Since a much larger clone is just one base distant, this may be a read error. The CDR3 spells CASTLDRGQETRYF. Here the CDR3 DNA reads TGTGCCAGCACCCTGGACAGGGGCCAAGAGACCCGGTACTTC. The V call is TRBV7-2, the J call TRBJ2-5; 9 bases are a match to TRBD1. Germline V lookup: CDR1 SGHTA, CDR2 FQGNSA. This CDR3 region has 14 residues.

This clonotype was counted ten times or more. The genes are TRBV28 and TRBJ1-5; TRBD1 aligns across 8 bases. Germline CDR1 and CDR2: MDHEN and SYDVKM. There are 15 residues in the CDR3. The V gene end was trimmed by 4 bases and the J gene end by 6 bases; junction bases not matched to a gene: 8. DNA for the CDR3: TGTGCCAGCAGTTGGCCGACAGGGGAGCGTCAGCCCCAGCATTTT. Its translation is CASSWPTGERQPQHF.

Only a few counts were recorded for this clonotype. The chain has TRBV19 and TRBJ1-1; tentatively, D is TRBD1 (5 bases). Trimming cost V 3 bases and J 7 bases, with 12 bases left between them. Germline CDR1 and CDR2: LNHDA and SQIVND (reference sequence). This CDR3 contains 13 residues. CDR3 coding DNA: TGTGCCAGTAGTATGGGGCAGGATTATGAAGCTTTCTTT. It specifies CASSMGQDYEAFF.

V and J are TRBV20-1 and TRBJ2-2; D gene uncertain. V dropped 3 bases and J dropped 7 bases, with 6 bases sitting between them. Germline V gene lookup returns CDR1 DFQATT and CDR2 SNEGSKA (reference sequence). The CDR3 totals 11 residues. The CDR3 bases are TGCAGTGCTAGGGTTAGCGGGGAGCTGTTTTTT. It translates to CSARVSGELFF.

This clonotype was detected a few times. CDR3 amino acids: CSVDGTELAGDHYEQYF. DNA for the CDR3: TGCAGCGTTGACGGGACGGAACTAGCGGGGGACCACTACGAGCAGTACTTC. The chain uses TRBV29-1 and TRBJ2-7; 11 bases are a match to TRBD2. V was clipped by 3 bases and J by 3 bases; unmatched bases: 13. CDR1 SQVTM and CDR2 ANQGSEA come from the germline V gene. The CDR3 is made up of 17 amino acids.

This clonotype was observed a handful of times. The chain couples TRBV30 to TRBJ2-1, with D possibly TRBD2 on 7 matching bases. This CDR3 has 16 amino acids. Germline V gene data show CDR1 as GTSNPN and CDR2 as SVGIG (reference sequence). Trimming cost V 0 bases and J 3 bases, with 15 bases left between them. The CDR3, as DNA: TGTGCCTGGAGTGTGAAGGGGGGGGCCTTCTACAATGAGCAGTTCTTC. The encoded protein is CAWSVKGGAFYNEQFF.

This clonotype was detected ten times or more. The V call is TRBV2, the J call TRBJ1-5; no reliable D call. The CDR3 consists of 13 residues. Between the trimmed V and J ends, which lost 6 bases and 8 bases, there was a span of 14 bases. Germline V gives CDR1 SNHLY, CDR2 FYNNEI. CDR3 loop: CASSPRIRKPQHF. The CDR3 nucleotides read TGTGCCAGCAGCCCCAGGATTCGGAAGCCCCAGCATTTT.

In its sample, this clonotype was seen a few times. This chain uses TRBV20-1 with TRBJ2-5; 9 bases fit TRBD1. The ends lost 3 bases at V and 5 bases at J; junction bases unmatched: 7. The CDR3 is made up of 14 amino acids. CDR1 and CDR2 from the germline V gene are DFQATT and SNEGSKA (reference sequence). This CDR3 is CSASTGGFDETQYF. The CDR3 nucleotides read TGCAGTGCTAGCACAGGGGGCTTTGATGAGACCCAGTACTTC.

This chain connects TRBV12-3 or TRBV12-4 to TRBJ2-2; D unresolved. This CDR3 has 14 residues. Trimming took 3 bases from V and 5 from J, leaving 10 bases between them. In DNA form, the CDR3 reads TGTGCCAGCAGTTTTTTGGGGATTACCGGGGAGCTGTTTTTT. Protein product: CASSFLGITGELFF.

The CDR3, as DNA: TGTGCCAGCAGCCAAGAGACAGATTTAGGAGGCTACACCTTC. It is translated as CASSQETDLGGYTF. The chain joins TRBV3-1 to TRBJ1-2; maybe TRBD1 (5 bases). Germline V gene data show CDR1 as LGHDT and CDR2 as YNNKEL (reference sequence). Between the trimmed V and J ends, which lost 0 bases and 8 bases, there was a span of 13 bases. CDR3 length: 14 amino acids.

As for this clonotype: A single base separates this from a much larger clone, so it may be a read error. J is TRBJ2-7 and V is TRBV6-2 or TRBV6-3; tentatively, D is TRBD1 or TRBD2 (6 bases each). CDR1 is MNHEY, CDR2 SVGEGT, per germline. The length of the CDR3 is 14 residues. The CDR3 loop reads CATRLSQGRYEQCF. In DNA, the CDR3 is TGTGCCACCCGCCTGTCCCAGGGGAGGTACGAGCAGTGCTTC.

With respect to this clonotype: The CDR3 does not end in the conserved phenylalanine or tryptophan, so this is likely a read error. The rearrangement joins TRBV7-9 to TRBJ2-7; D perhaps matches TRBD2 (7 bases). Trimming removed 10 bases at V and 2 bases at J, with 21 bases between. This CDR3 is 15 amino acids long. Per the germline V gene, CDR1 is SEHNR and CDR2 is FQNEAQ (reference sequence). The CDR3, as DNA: TGTGCCACAGCAGCGGGAAAGGGGGGGACCTACGAGCAGTACCTC. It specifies CATAAGKGGTYEQYL.